This T cell receptor (beta chain) appears in the sequencing data of a study of blood T cell repertoires in COVID-19 (dated by TCRdb to the early 2020s). Looking at the study overall: Samples covering the acute and convalescent phases of COVID-19 were provided by collaborators in the United States, Italy and Spain. The sample metadata nearly always contained a de-identified subject ID, COVID-19 status, age in years and sex. The dataset comprised deeply sampled blood TCRbeta repertoires from subjects exposed to, actively infected with, or recovered from COVID-19. A freely available public database, intended as a resource for researchers studying the immune response to SARS-CoV-2, is where the repertoires were released. Where available, HLA class I and class II types were taken from metadata supplied by the sample provider and were not determined by assay-based typing. The prospective study material was composed of cDNA or gDNA derived from T cells, B-cell-depleted T cells, or PBMCs. Samples came from the ongoing ImmuneRACE study (first 160 participants) plus 1,254 subjects from 6 global collaborators.

V is cut back by 5 bases and J by 6 bases, with 16 bases in the junction unmatched. Inclusive of the bounding cysteine and phenylalanine, the CDR3 is 18 residues long. Only CDR3 DNA is held: 54 bases, read in frame from base 1. In the germline V gene, CDR1 corresponds to MNHEY and CDR2 to SVGEGT. Participants in the prospective study were enrolled through a virtual design, were aged 18 to 89 years, and lived in approximately 25 United States geographic areas. In the prospective study, cohorts were assigned on the basis of participant-reported clinical history obtained from a screening survey and a study questionnaire. Exposed participants were defined as having been in contact with someone with a PCR-confirmed or clinician-diagnosed COVID-19 case within 2 weeks of study entry. In the prospective study, whole blood, serum and a nasopharyngeal or oropharyngeal swab were collected from each participant by mobile phlebotomists. Additional blood draws and questionnaires over an approximately 2-month period could optionally be provided by prospective study participants. Prospective study blood samples were shipped either frozen or at room temperature before DNA extraction.

TCRbeta CDR3 regions were amplified from genomic DNA by means of the immunoSEQ Assay, a bias-controlled multiplex PCR. As for the original processing: Within the assay, amplification of reference gene primers was used to estimate how many nucleated cells each sample contained. To quantify the absolute abundance of each unique TCRbeta CDR3 rearrangement, sequence reads were collapsed and filtered. For each sample, productive Simpson clonality was calculated as the square root of Simpson's diversity index across productive rearrangements. TCRdb mirrors the immuneACCESS table, restricted to in-frame sequences. Some clones are absent from its copies; in checked studies, under half trace to an unresolved V gene, and the reason for the others is unknown. That table is the source of V, J and clone size, and D and trimming were worked out from the DNA. The sample includes 200,000 to 250,000 clones, with 75% to 90% observed a single time. Around 3.8% of the sample is taken by the ten largest.

Findings and caveats that apply to the study as a whole: Clinical and demographic metadata were provided uncurated, with the amount varying by source and participant.

For this clone: The antigen it recognizes is unknown. Base-call qualities are not available, and no considerably larger clone is one nucleotide away.

The receptor was isolated from a woman aged 25 to 39 who had been exposed to COVID-19. The V and J genes are TRBV6-2 or TRBV6-3 and TRBJ2-1, with 10 bases matching TRBD2. Source material: PBMCs or T cells enriched from blood (not recorded which). The CDR3 region has the sequence CASSIRGPSGRGVNEQFF. The sequenced DNA: TGTGCCAGCAGTATTCGCGGGCCTAGCGGGAGAGGGGTCAATGAGCAGTTCTTC.